Listed below are T cell receptor beta chains from one sample, sequenced in a study of CD8 T cells in ankylosing spondylitis. One entry per CDR3 protein results from TCRdb running MiXCR on the 5' RACE reads. The sample lists 150,000 to 200,000 distinct CDR3 sequences, 9.5% to 15% occurring once. Sequenced input: blood, either unsorted or a sorted T cell fraction (not recorded which). These receptors originate from a male donor with ankylosing spondylitis or in good health (not recorded which). Both conserved end residues are part of each CDR3. The order of the fields is V gene, D gene, J gene, clone size, CDR3 DNA, CDR3 protein. D genes are given only for firm matches. The size entry is marked missing in some rows and otherwise reads once, few, many or a size class.

>TRBV7-9|NA|TRBJ1-2|few
TGTGCCAGCAGCCTCGGGGTGGAGCCTTTCTATGGCTACACCTTC
CASSLGVEPFYGYTF
>TRBV5-1|NA|TRBJ1-1|few
TGCGCCAGCAGTTCCTTTCTCGGGACGGAGGGTATCATGAACACTGAAGCTTTCTTT
CASSSFLGTEGIMNTEAFF
>TRBV14|NA|TRBJ2-1|few
TGTGCCAGCAGCCAAGTCCCCCGTGTGGGGACGGGGTTCTTC
CASSQVPRVGTGFF
>TRBV10-2|NA|TRBJ2-7|many
TGCGCCAGCTCAGGGGGAGGGGAGCAGTACTTC
CASSGGGEQYF
>TRBV6-5|NA|TRBJ2-5|few
TGTGCCAGCAGCCTCAATCTGGAGACCCAGTACTTC
CASSLNLETQYF
>TRBV12-3/TRBV12-4|NA|TRBJ2-1|few
TGTGCCAGCAGTTACGGGACAAGTGAGCAGTTCTTC
CASSYGTSEQFF
>TRBV24-1|NA|TRBJ2-2|once
TGTGCCACCAGTGGAACAGGGGACTTCGGGGAGCTGTTTTTT
CATSGTGDFGELFF
>TRBV4-1|TRBD2|TRBJ2-1|many
TGCGCCAGCAGCCAAGAACATACGGGAGGTTCCTACAATGAGCAGTTCTTC
CASSQEHTGGSYNEQFF
>TRBV10-2|TRBD1|TRBJ2-1|few
TGCGCCACCGCGGACAGGAACAATGAGCAGTTCTTC
CATADRNNEQFF
>TRBV4-2|NA|TRBJ2-4|few
TGTGCCAGCAGCCAAGATACGGTCGGGTCCGCAGCCAAAAACATTCAGTACTTC
CASSQDTVGSAAKNIQYF
>TRBV12-3/TRBV12-4|NA|TRBJ1-1|medium-sized
TGCGCCAGCAGCCTCGGACTGAACACTGAAGCTTTCTTT
CASSLGLNTEAFF
>TRBV12-3/TRBV12-4|NA|TRBJ2-5|NA
TGTGCCAGCAGTTTACCCGGGGAGTTGGGGGAGACCCAGTACTTC
CASSLPGELGETQYF
>TRBV27|TRBD1|TRBJ2-5|few
TGTGCCAGCAGTTTACAGGGGGCGAGATTGGAGACCCAGTACTTC
CASSLQGARLETQYF
>TRBV5-1|NA|TRBJ2-1|NA
TGCGCCAGCAGCCCTGACCTCATTTATGAGCAGTTCTTC
CASSPDLIYEQFF
>TRBV2|NA|TRBJ2-5|NA
TGTGCCAGCTTTGGGGAGACCCAGTACTTC
CASFGETQYF
>TRBV5-1|NA|TRBJ2-3|few
TGCGCCAGCAGCTTGGTGGGGTGGTCTAGCACAGATACGCAGTATTTT
CASSLVGWSSTDTQYF
>TRBV6-6|NA|TRBJ2-7|NA
TGTGCCAGCAGCCCCCTGGGCTCCTACGAGCAGTACTTC
CASSPLGSYEQYF
>TRBV11-2|TRBD2|TRBJ2-1|NA
TGTGCCAGCAGCTTAGTAAGCCTCTGGGCGGGAGAGGACAATGAGCAGTTCTTC
CASSLVSLWAGEDNEQFF
>TRBV21-1|NA|TRBJ1-1|NA
TGTGCCAGCAGCAAAGCTCGGAGGGGAAACACTGAAGCTTTCTTT
CASSKARRGNTEAFF
>TRBV15|NA|TRBJ2-3|many
TGTGCCACCAGCGAGGGGCAGGGTAACGCAGATACGCAGTATTTT
CATSEGQGNADTQYF
>TRBV30|TRBD1|TRBJ1-1|NA
TGTGCCTGGAGTGTGGGGACAGGGAAGACTGAAGCTTTCTTT
CAWSVGTGKTEAFF
>TRBV5-1|TRBD2|TRBJ2-3|NA
TGCGCCAGCAGCGGGGGACTAGCGGGCTCGGATACGCAGTATTTT
CASSGGLAGSDTQYF
>TRBV19|TRBD1|TRBJ2-1|NA
TGTGCCAGCGGACAGGTTCAGCAGTTCTTC
CASGQVQQFF
>TRBV20-1|NA|TRBJ2-7|few
TGCAGTGCTAGAGTCGGTGGGCAGAATCACTCCTACGAGCAGTACTTC
CSARVGGQNHSYEQYF
>TRBV2|NA|TRBJ2-1|NA
TGTGCCAGCTCCGAGCTAGCGACATTCAATGAGCAGTTCTTC
CASSELATFNEQFF
>TRBV5-1|TRBD2|TRBJ2-1|many
TGCGCCAGCAGCTGGGGAAGCGGGAGGGGTGACTACAATGAGCAGTTCTTC
CASSWGSGRGDYNEQFF
>TRBV6-5|NA|TRBJ2-1|NA
TGTGCCAGCAGTTACTCGGAGGTCTCCTACAATGAGCAGTTCTTC
CASSYSEVSYNEQFF
>TRBV21-1|NA|TRBJ2-2|many
TGTGCCAGCAGCAAAGCGCTAGGGGAGACCACCGGGGAGCTGTTTTTT
CASSKALGETTGELFF
>TRBV30|NA|TRBJ2-1|few
TGTGCCTGGAGTGTACTAAGCGTTAGCTACAATGAGCAGTTCTTC
CAWSVLSVSYNEQFF
>TRBV9|TRBD2|TRBJ2-5|NA
TGTGCCAGCAGCCCTCCGGGACTAGCGTCCAGTGAGACCCAGTACTTC
CASSPPGLASSETQYF
>TRBV7-9|NA|TRBJ2-5|few
TGTGCCAGCAGCTTCCCCCCGACTCCTGTCCACTTC
CASSFPPTPVHF
>TRBV7-9|NA|TRBJ2-7|few
TGTGCCAGCAGCTTAGAGGTCCGGGGGCCTAACTACGAGCAGTACTTC
CASSLEVRGPNYEQYF
>TRBV7-8|NA|TRBJ2-5|few
TGTGCCAGCAGCTTCGCGGGGGCGAAAGAGACCCAGTACTTC
CASSFAGAKETQYF
>TRBV27|TRBD2|TRBJ2-1|few
TGTGCCAGCAGTTTTGCCGGACTAGTGGTTAATGAGCAGTTCTTC
CASSFAGLVVNEQFF
>TRBV4-1|NA|TRBJ1-1|many
TGCGCCAGCAGCCAAGGGAAAGGGTTCACTGAAGCTTTCTTT
CASSQGKGFTEAFF
>TRBV5-1|NA|TRBJ2-2|few
TGCGCCAGCAGCCCCGGGACGGTGGCCACCGGGGAGCTGTTTTTT
CASSPGTVATGELFF
>TRBV27|NA|TRBJ1-1|NA
TGTGCCAGCAGTTTAACGTCGGGCACTGAAGCTTTCTTT
CASSLTSGTEAFF
>TRBV5-1|TRBD1|TRBJ2-7|many
TGCGCCAGCAGCTCTGGGACAGGCACCTACGAGCAGTACTTC
CASSSGTGTYEQYF
>TRBV2|TRBD2|TRBJ2-1|few
TGTGCCAGCAGGGAGACTAGCGGGTTTTACAATGAGCAGTTCTTC
CASRETSGFYNEQFF
>TRBV11-2|NA|TRBJ2-7|many
TGTGCCAGCAGCTCCCCCAGAGGGGCCTACGAGCAGTACTTC
CASSSPRGAYEQYF
>TRBV7-2|NA|TRBJ2-1|few
TGTGCCAGCAGCCCGCAAGGGGGCAATGAGCAGTTCTTC
CASSPQGGNEQFF
>TRBV4-2|TRBD2|TRBJ2-1|many
TGTGCCAGCAGCCAAGAGGGATCGGGGGGGGCCGAGTATGAGCAGTTCTTC
CASSQEGSGGAEYEQFF
>TRBV6-2/TRBV6-3|NA|TRBJ2-5|NA
TGTGCCAGCAACGGGGGACGGGGGCCCGGCCAAGAGACCCAGTACTTC
CASNGGRGPGQETQYF
>TRBV4-1|TRBD2|TRBJ2-7|few
TGCGCCAGCAGCCCACTAGCGGGTTTCGCCTACGAGCAGTACTTC
CASSPLAGFAYEQYF
>TRBV6-2/TRBV6-3|TRBD2|TRBJ2-7|few
TGTGCCAGCAGGGGGACTAGCGGGGGGATCTACGAGCAGTACTTC
CASRGTSGGIYEQYF
>TRBV20-1|NA|TRBJ2-7|NA
TGCAGTGCTAGAACCGGGCCCCGGGGGGAGCAGTACTTC
CSARTGPRGEQYF
>TRBV29-1|NA|TRBJ1-2|many
TGCAGCGTCCGCCGGGACGGCCGACCCCTGGGATATGGCTACACCTTC
CSVRRDGRPLGYGYTF
>TRBV12-3/TRBV12-4|NA|TRBJ1-2|few
TGTGCCAGCAGTTTAAGTTCCCCATATGGCTACACCTTC
CASSLSSPYGYTF
>TRBV5-1|NA|TRBJ1-2|NA
TGCGCCAGCAGCTTGACCGGGTTGAGGGGCTACACCTTC
CASSLTGLRGYTF
>TRBV27|NA|TRBJ2-7|NA
TGTGCCAGCGCCTCAACGTTCCCCTACGAGCAGTACTTC
CASASTFPYEQYF
>TRBV5-1|NA|TRBJ1-1|many
TGCGCCAGCAGCAAGGGCACTGAAGCTTTCTTT
CASSKGTEAFF
>TRBV11-2|NA|TRBJ2-7|NA
TGTGCCAGCAGCTTATACGGGACAAGCCTAACGGAGCAGTACTTC
CASSLYGTSLTEQYF
>TRBV14|NA|TRBJ2-1|many
TGTGCCAGCAGCCAAGAAGGCGGCTCCTACAATGAGCAGTTCTTC
CASSQEGGSYNEQFF
>TRBV5-1|NA|TRBJ2-1|few
TGCGCCAGCAGCTTGTTGGGTTACTCCTACAATGAGCAGTTCTTC
CASSLLGYSYNEQFF
>TRBV12-3/TRBV12-4|TRBD1|TRBJ1-1|many
TGTGCCAGCATCAGGACAGGGCGGGTCGGAGCTTTCTTT
CASIRTGRVGAFF
>TRBV27|NA|TRBJ2-1|many
TGTGCCAGCAGCTTAGGGGCGTACAATGAGCAGTTCTTC
CASSLGAYNEQFF
>TRBV4-1|TRBD1|TRBJ2-2|NA
TGCGCCAGCAGCCTAATTACAGGGGCCCGATTGCCCGGGGAGCTGTTTTTT
CASSLITGARLPGELFF
>TRBV24-1|NA|TRBJ2-1|NA
TGTGCCACCAGTGATTTAGGGGCCAATGAGCAGTTCTTC
CATSDLGANEQFF
>TRBV27|NA|TRBJ2-7|NA
TGTGCCAGCAGTATCAGGAATGGGGGTTACGAGCAGTACTTC
CASSIRNGGYEQYF